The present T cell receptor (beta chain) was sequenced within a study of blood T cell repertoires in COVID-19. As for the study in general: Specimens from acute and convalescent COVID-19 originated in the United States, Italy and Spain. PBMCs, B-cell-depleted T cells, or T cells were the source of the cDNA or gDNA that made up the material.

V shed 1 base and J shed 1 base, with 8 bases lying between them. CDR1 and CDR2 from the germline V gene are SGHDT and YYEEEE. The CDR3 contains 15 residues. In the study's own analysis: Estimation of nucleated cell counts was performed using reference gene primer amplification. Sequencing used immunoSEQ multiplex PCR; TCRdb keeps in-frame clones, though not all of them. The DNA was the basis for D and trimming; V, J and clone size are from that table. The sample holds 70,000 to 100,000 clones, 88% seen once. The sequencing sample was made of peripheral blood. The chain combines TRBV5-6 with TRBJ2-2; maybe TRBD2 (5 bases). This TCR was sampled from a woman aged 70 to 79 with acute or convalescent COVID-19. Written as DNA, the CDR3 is TGTGCCAGCAGCTTGTACGCGGGGAACACCGGGGAGCTGTTTTTT. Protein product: CASSLYAGNTGELFF. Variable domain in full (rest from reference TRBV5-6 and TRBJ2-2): DAGVTQSPTHLIKTRGQQVTLRCSPKSGHDTVSWYQQALGQGPQFIFQYYEEEERQRGNFPDRFSGHQFPNYSSELNVNALLLGDSALYLCASSLYAGNTGELFFGEGSRLTVL.